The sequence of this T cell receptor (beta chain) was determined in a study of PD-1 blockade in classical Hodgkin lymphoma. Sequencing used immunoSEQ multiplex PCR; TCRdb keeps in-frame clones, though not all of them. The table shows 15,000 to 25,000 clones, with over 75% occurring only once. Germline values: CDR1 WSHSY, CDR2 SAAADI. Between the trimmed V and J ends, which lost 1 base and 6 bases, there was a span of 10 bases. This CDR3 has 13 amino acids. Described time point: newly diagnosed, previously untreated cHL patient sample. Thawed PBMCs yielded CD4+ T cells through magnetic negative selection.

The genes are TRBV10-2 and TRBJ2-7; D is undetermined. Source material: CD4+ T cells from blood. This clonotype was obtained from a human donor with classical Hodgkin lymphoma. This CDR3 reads CASSELGTAEQYF. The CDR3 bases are TGCGCCAGCAGTGAGTTGGGAACGGCCGAGCAGTACTTC.